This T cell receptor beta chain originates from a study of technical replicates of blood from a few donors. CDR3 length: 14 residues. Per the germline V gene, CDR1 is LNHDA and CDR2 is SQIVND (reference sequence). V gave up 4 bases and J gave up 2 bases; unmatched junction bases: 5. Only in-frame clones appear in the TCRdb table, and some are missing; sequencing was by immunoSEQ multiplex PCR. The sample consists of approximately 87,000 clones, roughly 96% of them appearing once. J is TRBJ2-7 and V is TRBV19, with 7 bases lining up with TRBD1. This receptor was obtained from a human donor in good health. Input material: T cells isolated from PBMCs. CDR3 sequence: CASSRDRVPYEQYF. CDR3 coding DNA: TGTGCCAGTAGTAGAGACAGGGTACCCTACGAGCAGTACTTC.